What follows describes a single T cell receptor (beta chain). Its target is not known. This sample is drawn from a study of cytomegalovirus exposure and HLA in healthy donors. Primers included in the PCR were 60 Vbeta and 13 Jbeta primers. Clones were read by immunoSEQ multiplex PCR, and TCRdb kept only the in-frame ones, dropping some. This table has approximately 150,000 clones, more than 65% appearing once. General study findings and limits: Upon later analysis, TCR association rates were observed to vary by HLA locus, being highest for DRB1 and lowest for HLA-C. There were reportedly fewer N-insertions in an Asian-associated ancestry cluster than the approximately 630-donor mean, in a later analysis. The authors confirmed in vitro that a few CMV-associated chains were specific for CMV antigens.

V was pared by 0 bases and J by 5 bases, with 10 bases between. CDR1 is SGDLS, CDR2 YYNGEE, per germline. The CDR3 spans 14 residues. The sequence was obtained from a man younger than 35 in good health and CMV-seropositive. Sample: PBMCs. This sequence joins TRBV9 and TRBJ2-3; the D is unclear. In nucleotides, the CDR3 is TGTGCCAGCAGCGTAGGACAAGGTGGAGATACGCAGTATTTT. This translates into CASSVGQGGDTQYF.